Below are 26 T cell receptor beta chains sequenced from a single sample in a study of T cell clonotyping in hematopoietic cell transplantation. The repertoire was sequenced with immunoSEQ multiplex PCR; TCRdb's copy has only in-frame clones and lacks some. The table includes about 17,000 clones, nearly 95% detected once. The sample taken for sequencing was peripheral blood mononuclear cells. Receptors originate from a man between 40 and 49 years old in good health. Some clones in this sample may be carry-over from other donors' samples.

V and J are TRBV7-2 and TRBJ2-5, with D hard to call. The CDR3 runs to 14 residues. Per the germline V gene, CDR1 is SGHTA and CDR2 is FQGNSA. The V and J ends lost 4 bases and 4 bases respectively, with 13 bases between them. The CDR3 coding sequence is TGTGCCAGCAGCTCCCTAAATGTCCGAGAGACCCAGTACTTC. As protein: CASSSLNVRETQYF.

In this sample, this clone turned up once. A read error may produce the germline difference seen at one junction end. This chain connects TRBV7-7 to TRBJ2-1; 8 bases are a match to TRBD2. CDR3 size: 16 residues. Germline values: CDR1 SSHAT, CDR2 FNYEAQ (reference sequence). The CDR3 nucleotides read TGTGCTAGCAGCCCCGGAGGGACTAGCTCCTACAATGAGCAGTTCTTC. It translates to CASSPGGTSSYNEQFF.

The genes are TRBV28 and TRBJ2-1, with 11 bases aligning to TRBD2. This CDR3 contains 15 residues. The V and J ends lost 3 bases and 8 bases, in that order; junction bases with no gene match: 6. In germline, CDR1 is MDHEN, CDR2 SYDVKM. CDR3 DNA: TGTGCCAGCAGTTTCATAGCGGGAGGGGGCGATGAGCAGTTCTTC. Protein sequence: CASSFIAGGGDEQFF.

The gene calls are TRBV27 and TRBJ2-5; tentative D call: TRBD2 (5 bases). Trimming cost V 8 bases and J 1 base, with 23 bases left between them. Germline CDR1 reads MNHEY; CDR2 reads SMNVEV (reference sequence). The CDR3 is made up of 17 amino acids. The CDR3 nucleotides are TGTGCCAGCCAAACGGCGCCCGGCGAGGGCTCCCAAGAGACCCAGTACTTC. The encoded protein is CASQTAPGEGSQETQYF.

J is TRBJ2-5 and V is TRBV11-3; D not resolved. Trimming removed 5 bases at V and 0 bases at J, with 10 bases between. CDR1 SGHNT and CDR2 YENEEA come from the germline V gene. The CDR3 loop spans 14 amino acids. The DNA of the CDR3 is TGTGCCAGCAGCCCTCTGGAGTACCAAGAGACCCAGTACTTC. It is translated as CASSPLEYQETQYF.

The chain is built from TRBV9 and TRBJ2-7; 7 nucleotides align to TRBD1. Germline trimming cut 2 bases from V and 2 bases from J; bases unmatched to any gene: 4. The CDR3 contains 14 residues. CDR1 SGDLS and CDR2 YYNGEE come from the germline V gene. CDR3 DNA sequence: TGTGCCAGCAGCGTGACGGGGACAGCCTACGAGCAGTACTTC. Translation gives CASSVTGTAYEQYF.

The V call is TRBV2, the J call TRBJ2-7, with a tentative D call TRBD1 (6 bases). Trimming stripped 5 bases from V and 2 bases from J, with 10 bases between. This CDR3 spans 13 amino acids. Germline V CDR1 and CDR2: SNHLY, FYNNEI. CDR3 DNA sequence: TGTGCCAGCAGTAAAGAGGGGGCCTACGAGCAGTACTTC. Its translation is CASSKEGAYEQYF.

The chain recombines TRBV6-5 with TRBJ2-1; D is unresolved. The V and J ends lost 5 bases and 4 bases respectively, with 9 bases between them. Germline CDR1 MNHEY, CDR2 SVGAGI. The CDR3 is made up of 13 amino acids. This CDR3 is CASSPPEYNEQFF. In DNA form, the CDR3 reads TGTGCCAGCAGTCCCCCTGAGTACAATGAGCAGTTCTTC.

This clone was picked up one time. This CDR3 is CASSARDRGKTQYF. In nucleotides, the CDR3 is TGTGCCAGCAGCGCCCGGGACAGGGGAAAGACCCAGTACTTC. This rearrangement joins TRBV7-6 to TRBJ2-5; 10 bases map to TRBD1. Germline assignment: CDR1 SGHVS and CDR2 FNYEAQ. V gave up 5 bases and J gave up 6 bases; unmatched junction bases: 6. There are 14 residues in the CDR3.

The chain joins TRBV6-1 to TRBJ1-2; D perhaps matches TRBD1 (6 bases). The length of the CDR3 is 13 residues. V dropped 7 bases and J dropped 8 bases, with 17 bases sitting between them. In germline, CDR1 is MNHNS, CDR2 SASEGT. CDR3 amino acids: CASTLAGARGYTF. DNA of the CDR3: TGTGCCAGCACTCTAGCAGGGGCTAGGGGCTACACCTTC.

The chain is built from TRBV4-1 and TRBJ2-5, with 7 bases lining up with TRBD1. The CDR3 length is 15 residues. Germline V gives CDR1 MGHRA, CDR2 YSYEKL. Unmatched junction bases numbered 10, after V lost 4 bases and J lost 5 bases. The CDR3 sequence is CASSLTGAGHETQYF. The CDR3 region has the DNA TGCGCCAGCAGCCTCACAGGGGCTGGTCATGAGACCCAGTACTTC.

The CDR3 is CASSDSTGYNEQFF. As DNA, the CDR3 is TGTGCCAGCAGTGACTCGACAGGGTACAATGAGCAGTTCTTC. This chain links TRBV6-4 with TRBJ2-1; 7 nucleotides align to TRBD1. Per the germline V gene, CDR1 is MRHNA and CDR2 is SNTAGT. J gave up 4 bases and V 0 bases, and 0 bases lay outside the gene matches. The CDR3 length is 14 residues.

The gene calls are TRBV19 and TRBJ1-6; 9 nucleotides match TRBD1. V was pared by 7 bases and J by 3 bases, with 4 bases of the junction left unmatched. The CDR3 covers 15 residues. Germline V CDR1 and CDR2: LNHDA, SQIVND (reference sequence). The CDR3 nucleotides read TGTGCCAGTAACCCGACAGGGGGCTATAATTCACCCCTCCACTTT. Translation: CASNPTGGYNSPLHF. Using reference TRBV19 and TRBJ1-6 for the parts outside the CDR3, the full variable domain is DGGITQSPKYLFRKEGQNVTLSCEQNLNHDAMYWYRQDPGQGLRLIYYSQIVNDFQKGDIAEGYSVSREKKESFPLTVTSAQKNPTAFYLCASNPTGGYNSPLHFGNGTRLTVT.

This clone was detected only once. The CDR3 is CASSGTGYEQYF. The CDR3 DNA is TGTGCCAGCAGCGGGACAGGGTACGAGCAGTACTTC. This sequence joins TRBV2 and TRBJ2-7; 9 nucleotides align to TRBD1. The CDR3 is made up of 12 amino acids. CDR1 is SNHLY and CDR2 is FYNNEI in the germline V gene. V lost 6 bases, J lost 4 bases, and 1 base stayed unmatched.

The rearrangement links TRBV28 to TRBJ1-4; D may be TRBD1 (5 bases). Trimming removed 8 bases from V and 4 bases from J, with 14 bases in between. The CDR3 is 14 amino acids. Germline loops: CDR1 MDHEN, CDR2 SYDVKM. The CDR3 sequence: CASGGGTVNEKLFF. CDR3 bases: TGTGCCAGCGGGGGGGGGACGGTTAATGAAAAACTGTTTTTT.

The CDR3 loop reads CASFFDEGGEQYF. CDR3 coding DNA: TGTGCCAGCTTTTTTGATGAGGGAGGCGAGCAGTACTTC. The rearrangement joins TRBV25-1 to TRBJ2-7; D is perhaps TRBD2 (6 bases). Germline V gene lookup returns CDR1 MGHDK and CDR2 SYGVNS. The CDR3 is made up of 13 amino acids. V lost 8 bases, J lost 6 bases, and 17 bases lay in between.

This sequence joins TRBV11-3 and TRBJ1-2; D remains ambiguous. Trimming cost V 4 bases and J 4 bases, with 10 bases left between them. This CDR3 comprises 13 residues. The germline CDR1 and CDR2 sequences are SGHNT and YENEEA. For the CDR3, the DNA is TGTGCCAGCAGCTCTTCAGCCTCCTATGGCTACACCTTC. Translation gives CASSSSASYGYTF.

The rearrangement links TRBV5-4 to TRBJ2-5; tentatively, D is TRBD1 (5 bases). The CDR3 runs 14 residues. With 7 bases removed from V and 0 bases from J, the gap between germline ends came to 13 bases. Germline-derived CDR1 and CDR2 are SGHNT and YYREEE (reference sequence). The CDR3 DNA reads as TGTGCCAGCTCCGTCCGACAGTACCAAGAGACCCAGTACTTC. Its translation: CASSVRQYQETQYF.

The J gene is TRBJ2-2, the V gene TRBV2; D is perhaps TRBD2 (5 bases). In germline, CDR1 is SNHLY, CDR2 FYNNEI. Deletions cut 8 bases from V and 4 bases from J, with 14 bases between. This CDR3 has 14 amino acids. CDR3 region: CASHEGVSTGELFF. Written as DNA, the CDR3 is TGTGCCAGCCACGAGGGAGTGAGCACCGGGGAGCTGTTTTTT.

CDR3 region: CASSPRTNSYEQYF. The CDR3, as DNA: TGTGCCAGCAGCCCCCGGACAAACTCCTACGAGCAGTACTTC. V gene TRBV7-8 combines with J gene TRBJ2-7; tentatively, D is TRBD1 (5 bases). The germline V gene has CDR1 SGHVS and CDR2 FQNEAQ. V lost 5 bases and J lost 0, with 11 bases in between. This CDR3 has 14 residues.

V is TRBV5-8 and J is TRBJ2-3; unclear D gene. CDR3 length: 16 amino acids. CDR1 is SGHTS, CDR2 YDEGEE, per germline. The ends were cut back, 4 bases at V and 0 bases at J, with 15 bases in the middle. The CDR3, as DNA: TGTGCCAGCAGCCAAAAGGGTACGGCAAGCACAGATACGCAGTATTTT. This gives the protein CASSQKGTASTDTQYF.

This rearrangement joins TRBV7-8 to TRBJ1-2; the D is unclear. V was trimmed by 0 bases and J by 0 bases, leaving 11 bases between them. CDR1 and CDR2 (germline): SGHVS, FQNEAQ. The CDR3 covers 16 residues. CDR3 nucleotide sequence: TGTGCCAGCAGCTTAGCGCATTCGGGAGCTAACTATGGCTACACCTTC. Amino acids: CASSLAHSGANYGYTF.

CDR3 region: CASGLGTYEQYF. The CDR3, as DNA: TGTGCTAGTGGTTTAGGGACCTACGAGCAGTACTTC. V is TRBV12-5 and J is TRBJ2-7; no firm D call. This CDR3 has 12 amino acids. CDR1 is LGHNT, CDR2 FRNRAP, per germline. Trimming took off 3 bases at V and 2 bases at J, with 5 bases between the two ends.

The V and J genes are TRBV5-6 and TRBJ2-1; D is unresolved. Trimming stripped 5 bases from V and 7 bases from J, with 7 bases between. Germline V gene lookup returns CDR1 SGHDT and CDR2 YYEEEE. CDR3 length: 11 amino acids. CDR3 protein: CASSLGNEQFF. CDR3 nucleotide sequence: TGTGCCAGCAGTTTAGGGAATGAGCAGTTCTTC.

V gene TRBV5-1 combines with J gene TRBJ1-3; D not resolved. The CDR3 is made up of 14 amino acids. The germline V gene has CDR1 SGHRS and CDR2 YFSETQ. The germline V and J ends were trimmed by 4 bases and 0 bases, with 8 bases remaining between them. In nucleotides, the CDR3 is TGCGCCAGCAGCGGAGGGAGCTCTGGAAACACCATATATTTT. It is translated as CASSGGSSGNTIYF.

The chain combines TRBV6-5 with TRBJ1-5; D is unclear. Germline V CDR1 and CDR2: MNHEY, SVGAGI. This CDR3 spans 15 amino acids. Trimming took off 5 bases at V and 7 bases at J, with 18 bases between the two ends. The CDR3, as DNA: TGTGCCAGCAGTATTTCCAAGGGTTATAGGCAGCCCCAGCATTTT. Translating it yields CASSISKGYRQPQHF.